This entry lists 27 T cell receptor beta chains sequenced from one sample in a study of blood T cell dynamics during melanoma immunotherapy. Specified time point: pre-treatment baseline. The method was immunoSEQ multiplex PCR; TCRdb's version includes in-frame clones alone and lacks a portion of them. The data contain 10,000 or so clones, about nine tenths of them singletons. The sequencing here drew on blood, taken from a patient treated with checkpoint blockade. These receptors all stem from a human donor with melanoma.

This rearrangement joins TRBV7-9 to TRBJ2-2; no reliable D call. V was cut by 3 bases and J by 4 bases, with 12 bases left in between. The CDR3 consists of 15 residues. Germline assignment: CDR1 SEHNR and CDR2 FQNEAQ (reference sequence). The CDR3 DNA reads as TGTGCCAGCAGCTTTGGAGCCCAAGCCACCGGGGAGCTGTTTTTT. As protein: CASSFGAQATGELFF.

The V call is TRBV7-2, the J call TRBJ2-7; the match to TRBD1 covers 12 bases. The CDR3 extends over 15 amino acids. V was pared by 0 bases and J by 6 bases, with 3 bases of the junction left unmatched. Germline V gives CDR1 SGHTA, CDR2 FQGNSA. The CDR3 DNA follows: TGTGCCAGCAGCTTAGCCGGGACAGGGGGCGGCGAGCAGTACTTC. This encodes CASSLAGTGGGEQYF.

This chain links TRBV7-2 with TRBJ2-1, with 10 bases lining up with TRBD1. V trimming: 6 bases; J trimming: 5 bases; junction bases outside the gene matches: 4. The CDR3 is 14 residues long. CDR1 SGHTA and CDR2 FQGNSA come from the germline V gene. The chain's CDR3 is CASRSGTGDNEQFF. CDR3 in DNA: TGTGCCAGCAGGTCCGGGACAGGGGACAATGAGCAGTTCTTC.

In nucleotides, the CDR3 is TGTGCCATAAGGGACAGGGACTACACTGAAGCTTTCTTT. Translating gives CAIRDRDYTEAFF. The chain couples TRBV6-1 to TRBJ1-1; 9 nucleotides agree with TRBD1. Per germline, CDR1 MNHNS and CDR2 SASEGT. V trimming: 10 bases; J trimming: 3 bases; junction bases outside the gene matches: 6. This CDR3 region has 13 residues.

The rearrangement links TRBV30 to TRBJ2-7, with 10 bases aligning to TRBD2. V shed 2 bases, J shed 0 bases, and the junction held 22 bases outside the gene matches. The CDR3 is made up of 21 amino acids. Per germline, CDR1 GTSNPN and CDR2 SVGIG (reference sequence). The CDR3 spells CAWSPNPFLAGARRGSYEQYF. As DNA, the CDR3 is TGTGCCTGGAGTCCTAATCCGTTTCTAGCGGGAGCACGTCGGGGCTCCTACGAGCAGTACTTC.

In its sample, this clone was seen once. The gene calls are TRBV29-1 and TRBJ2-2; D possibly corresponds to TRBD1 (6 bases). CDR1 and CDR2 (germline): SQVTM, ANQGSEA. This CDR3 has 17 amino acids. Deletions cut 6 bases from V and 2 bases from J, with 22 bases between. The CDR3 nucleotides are TGCAGCGTGGGTCTAAGGGGGAACCCCCTTAACACCGGGGAGCTGTTTTTT. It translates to CSVGLRGNPLNTGELFF.

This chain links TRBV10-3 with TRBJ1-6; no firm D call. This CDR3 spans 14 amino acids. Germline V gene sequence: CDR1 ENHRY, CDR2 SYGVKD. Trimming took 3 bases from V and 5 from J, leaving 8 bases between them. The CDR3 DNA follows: TGTGCCATCAGTGACTGGAGCGATAATTCACCCCTCCACTTT. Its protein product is CAISDWSDNSPLHF.

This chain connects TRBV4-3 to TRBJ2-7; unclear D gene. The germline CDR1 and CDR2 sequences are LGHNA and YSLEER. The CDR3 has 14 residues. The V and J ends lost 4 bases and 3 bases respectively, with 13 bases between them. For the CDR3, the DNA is TGCGCCAGCAGCCCCGAAACCGTGGTCTACGAGCAGTACTTC. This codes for CASSPETVVYEQYF.

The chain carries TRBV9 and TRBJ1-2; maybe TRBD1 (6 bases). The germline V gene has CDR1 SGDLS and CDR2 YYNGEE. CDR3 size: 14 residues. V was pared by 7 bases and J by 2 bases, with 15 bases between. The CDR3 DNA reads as TGTGCCAGCCAGCGGACAGACTCAAACTATGGCTACACCTTC. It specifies CASQRTDSNYGYTF.

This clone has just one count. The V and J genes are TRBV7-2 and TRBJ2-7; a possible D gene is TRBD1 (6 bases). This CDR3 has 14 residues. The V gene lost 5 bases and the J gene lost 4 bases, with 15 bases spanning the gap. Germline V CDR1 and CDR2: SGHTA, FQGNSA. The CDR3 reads CASSTASTGYEQYF. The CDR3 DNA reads TGTGCCAGCAGCACAGCCTCCACAGGGTACGAGCAGTACTTC.

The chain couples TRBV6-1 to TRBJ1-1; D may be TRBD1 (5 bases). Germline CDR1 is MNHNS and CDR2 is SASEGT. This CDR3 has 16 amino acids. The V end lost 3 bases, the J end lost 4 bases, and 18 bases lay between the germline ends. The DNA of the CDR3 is TGTGCCAGCAGTGAGGGGGGAAGTAGGCAGACCACTGAAGCTTTCTTT. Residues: CASSEGGSRQTTEAFF.

The CDR3 spells CASSIDGGLAGPTDTQYF. The CDR3 DNA reads as TGTGCCAGTAGTATAGATGGTGGACTAGCGGGACCTACAGATACGCAGTATTTT. The V gene is TRBV19, the J gene TRBJ2-3, with TRBD2 matching over 12 bases. Germline assignment: CDR1 LNHDA and CDR2 SQIVND (reference sequence). V lost 0 bases, J lost 3 bases, and 7 bases stayed unmatched. CDR3 length: 18 residues.

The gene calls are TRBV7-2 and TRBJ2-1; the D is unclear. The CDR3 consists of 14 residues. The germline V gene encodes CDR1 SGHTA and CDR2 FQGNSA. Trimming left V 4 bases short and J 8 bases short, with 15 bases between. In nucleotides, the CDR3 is TGTGCCAGCAGCTGGGTGGGCTCCCGATATGAGCAGTTCTTC. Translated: CASSWVGSRYEQFF. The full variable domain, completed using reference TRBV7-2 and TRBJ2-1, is GAGVSQSPSNKVTEKGKDVELRCDPISGHTALYWYRQSLGQGLEFLIYFQGNSAPDKSGLPSDRFSAERTGGSVSTLTIQRTQQEDSAVYLCASSWVGSRYEQFFGPGTRLTVL.

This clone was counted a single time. The CDR3 reads CASSQEWASGTSYEQYF. The CDR3 DNA reads as TGCGCCAGCAGCCAAGAATGGGCTAGCGGGACATCCTACGAGCAGTACTTC. This rearrangement joins TRBV4-1 to TRBJ2-7, with 9 bases matching TRBD2. Germline-derived CDR1 and CDR2 are MGHRA and YSYEKL. The CDR3 runs 17 residues. V lost 0 bases to trimming and J lost 1 base; unmatched junction nucleotides: 7.

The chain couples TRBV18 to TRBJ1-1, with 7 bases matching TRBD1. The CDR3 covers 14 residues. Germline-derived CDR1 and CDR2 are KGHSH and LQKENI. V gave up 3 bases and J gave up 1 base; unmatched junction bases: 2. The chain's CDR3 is CASSPGQTNTEAFF. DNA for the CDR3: TGTGCCAGCTCACCGGGACAGACGAACACTGAAGCTTTCTTT.

For the CDR3, the DNA is TGTGCCTGGAGTATAAGGGGACAGGGGGCAGGAGGCTACACCTTC. Translating gives CAWSIRGQGAGGYTF. V is TRBV30 and J is TRBJ1-2, with 12 bases aligning to TRBD1. CDR3 length: 15 amino acids. The V gene end was trimmed by 2 bases and the J gene end by 8 bases; junction bases not matched to a gene: 9. The V gene's germline CDR1 is GTSNPN and CDR2 SVGIG (reference sequence).

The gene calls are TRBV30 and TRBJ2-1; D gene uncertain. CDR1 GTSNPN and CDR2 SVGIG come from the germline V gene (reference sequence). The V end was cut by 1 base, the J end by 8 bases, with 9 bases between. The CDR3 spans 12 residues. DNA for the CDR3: TGTGCCTGGAGTGGACCCGGAGATGAGCAGTTCTTC. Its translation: CAWSGPGDEQFF.

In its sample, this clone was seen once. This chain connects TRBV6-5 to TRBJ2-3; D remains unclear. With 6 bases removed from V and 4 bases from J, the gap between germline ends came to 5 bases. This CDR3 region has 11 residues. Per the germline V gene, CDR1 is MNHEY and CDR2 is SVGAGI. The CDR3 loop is CASRNADTQYF. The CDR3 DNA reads TGTGCCAGCAGAAATGCAGATACGCAGTATTTT.

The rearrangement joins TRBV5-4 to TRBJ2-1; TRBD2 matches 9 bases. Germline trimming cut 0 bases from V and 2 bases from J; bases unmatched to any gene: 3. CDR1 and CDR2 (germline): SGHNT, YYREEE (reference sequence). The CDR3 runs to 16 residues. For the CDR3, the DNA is TGTGCCAGCAGCTTGGGCGGGAGGGGAACCTACAATGAGCAGTTCTTC. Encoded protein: CASSLGGRGTYNEQFF.

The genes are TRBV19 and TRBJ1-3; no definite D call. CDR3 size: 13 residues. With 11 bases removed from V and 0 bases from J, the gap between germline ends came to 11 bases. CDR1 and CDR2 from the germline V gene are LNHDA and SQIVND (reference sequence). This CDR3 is CAPGNFSGNTIYF. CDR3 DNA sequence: TGTGCCCCTGGAAACTTCTCTGGAAACACCATATATTTT. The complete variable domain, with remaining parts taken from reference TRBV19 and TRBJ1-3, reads DGGITQSPKYLFRKEGQNVTLSCEQNLNHDAMYWYRQDPGQGLRLIYYSQIVNDFQKGDIAEGYSVSREKKESFPLTVTSAQKNPTAFYLCAPGNFSGNTIYFGEGSWLTVV.

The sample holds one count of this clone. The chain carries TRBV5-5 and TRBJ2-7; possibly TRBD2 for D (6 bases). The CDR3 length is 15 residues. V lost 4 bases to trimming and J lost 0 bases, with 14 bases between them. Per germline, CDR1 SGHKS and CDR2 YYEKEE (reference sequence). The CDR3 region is CASSPGPGGSYEQYF. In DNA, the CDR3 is TGTGCCAGCAGCCCTGGACCCGGGGGCTCCTACGAGCAGTACTTC.

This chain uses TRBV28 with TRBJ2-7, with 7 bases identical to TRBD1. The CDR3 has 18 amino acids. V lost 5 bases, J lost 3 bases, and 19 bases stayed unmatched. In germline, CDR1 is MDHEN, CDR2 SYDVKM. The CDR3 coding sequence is TGTGCCAGCAGTCCCCCGGGGTTGACAGGGAAGGAAGGCTACGAGCAGTACTTC. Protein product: CASSPPGLTGKEGYEQYF.

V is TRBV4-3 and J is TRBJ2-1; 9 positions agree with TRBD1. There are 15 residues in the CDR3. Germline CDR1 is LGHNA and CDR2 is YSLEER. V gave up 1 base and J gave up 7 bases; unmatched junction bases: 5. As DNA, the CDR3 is TGCGCCAGCAGCCAAGTTCCCGGGACAGGGAATGAGCAGTTCTTC. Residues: CASSQVPGTGNEQFF.

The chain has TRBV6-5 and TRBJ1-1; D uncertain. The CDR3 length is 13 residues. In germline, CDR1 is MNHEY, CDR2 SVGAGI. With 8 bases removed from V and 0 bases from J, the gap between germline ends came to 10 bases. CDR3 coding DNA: TGTGCCAGCCGGTATGTCATGAACACTGAAGCTTTCTTT. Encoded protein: CASRYVMNTEAFF.

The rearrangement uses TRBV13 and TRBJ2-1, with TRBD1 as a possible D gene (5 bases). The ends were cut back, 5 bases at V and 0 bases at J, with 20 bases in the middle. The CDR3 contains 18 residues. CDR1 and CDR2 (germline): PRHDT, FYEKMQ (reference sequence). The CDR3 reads CASSHRTQRLSSYNEQFF. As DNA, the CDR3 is TGTGCCAGCAGCCACAGGACCCAACGTCTGAGCTCCTACAATGAGCAGTTCTTC.

The CDR3 loop is CASHLAGQLSYNEQFF. CDR3 coding DNA: TGTGCCAGTCACTTGGCGGGGCAACTCTCCTACAATGAGCAGTTCTTC. This chain joins TRBV27 and TRBJ2-1, with D maybe TRBD2 (6 bases). This CDR3 is built from 16 residues. Germline CDR1 and CDR2: MNHEY and SMNVEV (reference sequence). V was clipped by 9 bases and J by 0 bases, with 18 bases between them.

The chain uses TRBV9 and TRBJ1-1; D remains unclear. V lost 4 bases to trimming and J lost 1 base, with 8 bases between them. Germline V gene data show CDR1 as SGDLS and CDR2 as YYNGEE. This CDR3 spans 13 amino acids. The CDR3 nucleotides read TGTGCCAGCAGCTTAGAAGGGAACACTGAAGCTTTCTTT. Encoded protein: CASSLEGNTEAFF.